These 13 T cell receptor beta chains originate from one sample sequenced in a study of response to subunit inactivated influenza vaccine. TCRdb re-called the RT-PCR reads with MiXCR, one entry per CDR3 protein. The top ten clones hold about 9.4% of a sample with about 800,000 distinct CDR3 sequences, roughly 20% of them seen once. The specimen comprised PBMCs from blood, sampled roughly 5 days after vaccination. All receptors derive from a man aged 45-65 years who received an inactivated influenza vaccine.

In its sample, this clonotype was seen a few times. CDR3 nucleotide sequence: TGTGCCAGCAGCTGGGGACAGACCTACGAGCAGTACTTC. It translates to CASSWGQTYEQYF. The V call is TRBV7-9, the J call TRBJ2-7; 7 bases map to TRBD1. Per germline, CDR1 SEHNR and CDR2 FQNEAQ (reference sequence). This CDR3 region has 13 residues. With V trimmed by 4 bases and J by 2 bases, 2 bases remained unmatched.

The V call is TRBV7-9, the J call TRBJ2-3; TRBD1 aligns across 9 bases. The germline CDR1 and CDR2 sequences are SEHNR and FQNEAQ (reference sequence). This CDR3 is 15 amino acids long. With V trimmed by 7 bases and J by 6 bases, 11 bases remained unmatched. The CDR3 nucleotides are TGTGCCAGCAACCAAAGACAGGGGGTAACGGATACGCAGTATTTT. Translating gives CASNQRQGVTDTQYF.

This chain joins TRBV7-9 and TRBJ1-1; TRBD1 matches 8 bases. The CDR3 has 13 residues. The trim removed 1 base at V and 10 bases at J, leaving 5 bases unmatched. CDR1 SEHNR and CDR2 FQNEAQ come from the germline V gene (reference sequence). The CDR3 region is CASSLGTGRVAFF. The CDR3 nucleotides read TGTGCCAGCAGCTTAGGGACAGGGAGAGTAGCTTTCTTT.

The genes are TRBV12-3 or TRBV12-4 and TRBJ1-5, with D tentatively TRBD1 (5 bases). V dropped 7 bases and J dropped 3 bases, with 16 bases sitting between them. This CDR3 is 15 amino acids long. The CDR3 sequence is CASTLSGGNNQPQHF. CDR3 sequence (DNA): TGTGCCAGCACCCTCTCGGGGGGGAACAATCAGCCCCAGCATTTT.

This clonotype was seen more than once but under ten times. The V and J genes are TRBV6-2 or TRBV6-3 and TRBJ1-2; the D is unclear. Germline V gene lookup returns CDR1 MNHEY and CDR2 SVGEGT. The V gene lost 8 bases and the J gene lost 2 bases, with 12 bases spanning the gap. This CDR3 spans 13 amino acids. The CDR3 sequence is CASETDFNYGYTF. The CDR3 DNA follows: TGTGCCAGCGAGACGGACTTCAACTATGGCTACACCTTC.

As concerns this clonotype: Possible read error: a much larger clone is one base away. The V call is TRBV11-2, the J call TRBJ2-1, with D uncertain. V was trimmed by 0 bases and J by 2 bases, leaving 14 bases between them. This CDR3 is 17 amino acids long. Germline values: CDR1 SGHAT, CDR2 FQNNGV. The CDR3 DNA is TGTGCCAGCAGCTTAGAAGTGGTGCCCCGTACCTACAATGAGCAGTTCTTC. Amino acid sequence: CASSLEVVPRTYNEQFF.

This clonotype has just one count. CDR3 DNA: TGTGCCATCAGTGCTGAATATGGCTACACCTTC. This encodes CAISAEYGYTF. The chain links TRBV10-3 to TRBJ1-2; no reliable D call. Germline V gene sequence: CDR1 ENHRY, CDR2 SYGVKD. The CDR3 is 11 amino acids. Trimming took off 4 bases at V and 5 bases at J, with 5 bases between the two ends.

This clonotype has a count of ten or more. The CDR3 reads CASSLAVQVSNQPQHF. The CDR3 DNA reads as TGTGCCAGCAGTTTAGCGGTACAGGTTAGCAATCAGCCCCAGCATTTT. V is TRBV12-3 or TRBV12-4 and J is TRBJ1-5; tentative D call: TRBD1 (5 bases). V was clipped by 0 bases and J by 0 bases, with 9 bases between them. The length of the CDR3 is 16 residues.

CDR3 protein: CSARGVVAGGSSYEQYF. The CDR3, as DNA: TGCAGTGCTAGAGGGGTGGTAGCGGGAGGGAGCTCCTACGAGCAGTACTTC. The chain links TRBV20-1 to TRBJ2-7, with 11 bases that match TRBD2. The germline gives CDR1 DFQATT, CDR2 SNEGSKA (reference sequence). CDR3 size: 17 residues. V trimming: 1 base; J trimming: 0 bases; junction bases outside the gene matches: 8.

At least ten counts were recorded for this clonotype. The V gene is TRBV7-8, the J gene TRBJ1-5; 10 bases fit TRBD1. CDR3 size: 15 residues. From germline, CDR1 is SGHVS and CDR2 FQNEAQ. After removal of 4 bases from V and 4 bases from J, the junction contained 4 bases not matched to a gene. The CDR3 nucleotides read TGTGCCAGCAGCTCGTCGGACAGGGGGAATCAGCCCCAGCATTTT. Protein sequence: CASSSSDRGNQPQHF.

This clonotype came up a few times. V is TRBV7-8 and J is TRBJ2-1; D remains ambiguous. This CDR3 is 16 amino acids long. Germline V gene sequence: CDR1 SGHVS, CDR2 FQNEAQ. V lost 4 bases, J lost 6 bases, and 19 bases lay in between. CDR3: CASSSRRVFIGNEQFF. The DNA of the CDR3 is TGTGCCAGCAGCTCACGCCGGGTTTTCATTGGCAATGAGCAGTTCTTC. Variable domain in full (rest from reference TRBV7-8 and TRBJ2-1): GAGVSQSPRYKVAKRGQDVALRCDPISGHVSLFWYQQALGQGPEFLTYFQNEAQLDKSGLPSDRFFAERPEGSVSTLKIQRTQQEDSAVYLCASSSRRVFIGNEQFFGPGTRLTVL.

The chain uses TRBV12-3 or TRBV12-4 and TRBJ1-2; D possibly corresponds to TRBD1 (5 bases). V lost 5 bases and J 8 bases, leaving 21 bases between the germline ends. The CDR3 contains 15 residues. The CDR3 spells CASSPSRQPGGGYTF. The CDR3 DNA is TGTGCCAGCAGTCCCTCTAGACAGCCCGGAGGCGGCTACACCTTC.

CDR3 nucleotides: TGTGCCAGCAGCCTAACTAGCGGGGGTATCGGCGGGGAGCTGTTTTTT. Translated: CASSLTSGGIGGELFF. The rearrangement joins TRBV7-6 to TRBJ2-2, with 11 bases lining up with TRBD2. The junction had 9 bases not matched to a gene; V was cut back by 5 bases and J by 7 bases. Germline V CDR1 and CDR2: SGHVS, FNYEAQ. The CDR3 has 16 amino acids.